This T cell receptor (beta chain) appears in the sequencing data of a study of shared clonotypes between healthy human individuals. Study-wide findings and caveats: Among non-shared clonotypes, generation probabilities were lower than among those shared by all four donors. Relative to memory subsets, naive subsets generally showed larger estimated richness.

Donors had no recently reported acute infections or vaccinations and were HIV-negative. The data were produced by immunoSEQ multiplex PCR, yet TCRdb's version contains in-frame clones alone and is incomplete. The sample has approximately 320,000 clones; approximately 79% are singletons. This CDR3 has 14 residues. The germline V and J ends were trimmed by 7 bases and 1 base, with 14 bases remaining between them. Per the germline V gene, CDR1 is LNHDA and CDR2 is SQIVND (reference sequence). A note on this clone: The antigen remains unidentified.

The specimen was memory CD4+ T cells sorted from blood. Documented subset: CD45RA-negative fraction. The V and J genes are TRBV19 and TRBJ2-7; D is unresolved. The receptor was isolated from a man aged 30 to 39 in good health. The CDR3 DNA reads as TGTGCCAGTAAGTCTACTCTTGGGTCCTACGAGCAGTACTTC. Translated, it gives CASKSTLGSYEQYF.